This TCR beta chain emerged from a study of beta chain features in type 1 diabetes. Study-wide results and caveats: Moderate but significant shortening of TCRB CDR3s was recorded in all four CD4+ subsets from Type 1 diabetes patients.

CD4+ cells of the naive, central memory, regulatory and stem cell-like memory types were sorted via CD45RO/CCR7/CD25/CD127/CD95/CD27. This clone was found a few times. Its specificity is not known. Every isolated RNA sample was fully reverse transcribed, so sequencing captured expressed TCRB transcripts. Here immunoSEQ multiplex PCR was the method, and the copy in TCRdb shows in-frame clones only, minus some. The sample holds fewer than 900,000 clones, about a sixth seen once. CDR1 is SGHTA and CDR2 is FQGNSA in the germline V gene. This CDR3 is built from 12 residues. V lost 5 bases and J 7 bases, leaving 9 bases between the germline ends.

This rearrangement joins TRBV7-2 to TRBJ2-1, with D tentatively TRBD1 (5 bases). Sequences were obtained from naive CD4+ T cells from blood. The source of this sequence is a woman under 30 in good health. The CDR3 DNA reads as TGTGCCAGCAGCCTCCCAGGGAATGAGCAGTTCTTC. Translation gives CASSLPGNEQFF.